This T cell receptor (beta chain) was profiled in a study of cytomegalovirus exposure and HLA in healthy donors. Germline CDR1 and CDR2: SEHNR and FQNEAQ (reference sequence). The CDR3 is 16 amino acids. With V trimmed by 0 bases and J by 5 bases, 7 bases remained unmatched. PCR amplification relied on 60 Vbeta primers (plus 13 Jbeta primers). Using immunoSEQ multiplex PCR, the repertoire was profiled, and TCRdb retains in-frame clones only, with some absent. Altogether 100,000 to 150,000 clones are present, about 78% being singletons, with the ten largest covering 1.2%. The V gene is TRBV7-9, the J gene TRBJ2-3; 8 bases are a match to TRBD2. The receptor was derived from a female donor in good health and CMV-seronegative. The sequenced material came from PBMCs. CDR3 residues: CASSLAAGGVEDTQYF. The CDR3 DNA reads as TGTGCCAGCAGCTTAGCGGCGGGAGGTGTGGAAGATACGCAGTATTTT.